This T cell receptor (beta chain) stems from a study of blood T cell repertoires in COVID-19. Germline CDR1 is SGHDT and CDR2 is YYEEEE. Germline trimming cut 4 bases from V and 3 bases from J; bases unmatched to any gene: 4. This CDR3 region has 15 residues. Source study methods: Estimates of nucleated cell counts were drawn from the amplification of reference gene primers. Libraries were prepared by immunoSEQ multiplex PCR; TCRdb keeps only in-frame clonotypes and omits some of them. The DNA was the basis for D and trimming; V, J and clone size are from that table. Of about 74,000 clones listed, about 84% are singletons.

The clonotype was recovered from a human donor in a cohort sampled during active COVID-19. Sequenced sample: peripheral blood. This chain uses TRBV5-6 with TRBJ2-7; 13 nucleotides align to TRBD2. The CDR3 sequence is CASSGGLAGHYEQYF. The CDR3 DNA reads as TGTGCCAGCAGCGGGGGACTAGCGGGACACTACGAGCAGTACTTC.